The T cell receptor (beta chain) under discussion was sequenced for a study of regulatory T cells in long-lasting Graves disease listed by TCRdb under 2021. With respect to the entire study: Patients with newly diagnosed Graves' disease had been on antithyroid drugs for under 3 months. Persistent Graves' disease patients were compared with newly diagnosed Graves' disease patients by peripheral blood TCR sequencing and RNA sequencing. The study was registered as a clinical trial and conducted in China. A total of about 33 samples underwent TCR sequencing, from around 13 patients with persistent Graves' disease and roughly 20 patients with newly diagnosed Graves' disease. Study-wide conclusions, independent of this receptor: The small sample size was acknowledged by the authors as a limitation that may reduce accuracy. Only the TCR beta chain was sequenced and analyzed. Patients with persistent disease shared more public clonotypes (roughly 2,900) than newly diagnosed patients did (about 1,000). Compared with newly diagnosed patients, persistent Graves' disease patients had lower TCR Shannon entropy and fewer highly expanded clones, which suggests clonal expansion. The study examined only peripheral blood because the primary lesion, thyroid tissue, could not be accessed. TRBV28, TRBJ1-2 and TRBJ2-5 were preferentially used in persistent disease, while TRBV20-1 and TRBJ2-1 were favored in newly diagnosed disease.

In the paper's terms, the time point label means: newly diagnosed GD, antithyroid drugs for less than 3 months. For both TCR sequencing and RNA sequencing, RNA was extracted from PBMCs in TRIzol. Graves' disease was diagnosed according to American Thyroid Association guidelines. Patients for the study were recruited at an endocrinology department in Xi'an, China. Each patient gave roughly 8.4 milliliters of peripheral blood, collected in an EDTA anticoagulant tube. Ficoll Paque Plus density gradient separation was used to isolate PBMCs, and no additional T cell sorting was done. An Agilent 2100 Bioanalyzer and agarose gel were used to assess RNA quality, and a NanoDrop 2000 was used to measure RNA concentration. Receptors were amplified or captured by multiplex PCR. Instrument on record: Illumina HiSeq 4000. To build TCR beta libraries, CDR3 regions were amplified by Arm-PCR using iRepertoire HTBI primers. Before sequencing, the PCR products went through gel purification. In the source study's methods: Gene usage analysis of CDR3 amino acid clonotypes relied on the approximately 60 TRBV and about 15 TRBJ segments identified across samples. Filtered high-quality paired reads were merged into contigs using COPE and FqMerger. BLAST was used to align contigs to IMGT TRBV, TRBD and TRBJ reference genes, with CDR3 defined following IMGT. Highly expanded clones were defined as clonotypes with a frequency above 0.1%. Repertoire diversity was measured by Shannon entropy, and V-J evenness by the Gini coefficient. Public clonotypes were defined as clonotypes shared by more than one individual. TCRdb reanalyzed the raw reads on its own, using fastp at Q25 for trimming and MiXCR for clone calling, and kept in-frame beta chains. Each record represents a unique CDR3 protein, reported with the most common genes and DNA among its rows. It is TCRdb's table, rather than the study itself, that gives the V and J calls and clone size. This sample comprises fewer than 650,000 distinct CDR3 sequences, about 15% of them detected only once. Of the sample, about 20% is held by the ten largest clones.

Points on this clonotype: The antigen it recognizes is unknown. Within one base of it there is no much larger clone, and no base qualities were kept.

CDR1 and CDR2 (SGHAT, FQNNGV) derive from the germline V gene. V loses 5 bases at its end and J loses 8 bases; junction bases beyond the gene matches: 7. The CDR3 has 14 amino acids, counting the end cysteine and phenylalanine. Solely the CDR3 DNA is kept, with 42 bases framed from the first base. These data are also associated with another study on T cells in Graves' hyperthyroidism and ophthalmopathy. As that second study puts it: Graves' hyperthyroidism was defined as stable when no progression to ophthalmopathy occurred over 18 months of follow-up. The hyperthyroidism patients were between 18 and 65 years old and newly diagnosed, with a disease duration of less than 2 months. Any patient with an uncontrolled infection, another autoimmune disease, pregnancy or lactation was excluded. Diagnoses were established on the basis of clinical symptoms, serum thyroxine and TRAb, thyroid ultrasound, and orbital computed tomography. For the first round of RT-PCR on the TCR CDR3, the HTBI primer set was used together with the Qiagen OneStep RT-PCR kit. Blood samples also contained most of the expanded thyroid clonotypes (frequency above 0.001), which suggests that blood repertoires may reflect thyroid immune responses. Ophthalmopathy was separated from stable hyperthyroidism by a 13 V-J signature model, with 85% to 90% sensitivity and roughly 84% specificity obtained in cross-validation and 80%/75% obtained in testing. In validation, the model predicted progression to ophthalmopathy a median of roughly 6.2 months before onset, with over 60% sensitivity and just under 75% specificity. To identify TCR V-J signatures that set the groups apart, the researchers used a discovery cohort of about a hundred patients, made up of around 42 with Graves' ophthalmopathy and 57 with stable Graves' hyperthyroidism. An independent validation cohort of about 19 hyperthyroidism patients and approximately 17 patients who later progressed to ophthalmopathy tested prospective prediction of ophthalmopathy. For training and testing, the 100 patients in the discovery cohort were randomly divided in a 7:3 ratio. In roughly six Graves' hyperthyroidism patients, the study also compared T-cell repertoires from thyroid tissue with T-cell repertoires from blood. Once sampling was done, hyperthyroidism patients were given methimazole at a starting dose of 30 mg daily, whereas ophthalmopathy patients were given high-dose intravenous methylprednisolone. Libraries were constructed in a second round of multiplex PCR, after which size selection and purification were performed. Paired-end sequencing of the libraries was performed with 100 bp reads on an Illumina HiSeq2000. Raw data were processed with SOAPnuke, discarding reads with adapters, uncalled bases, mean Phred below 15, or no exact constant-primer or identifier match. COPE v1.2.5 was used to merge high-quality paired reads, and clonotypes were defined as unique nucleotide sequences. MiTCR v1.1 was used to align clonotypes to the IMGT TRBV, TRBD and TRBJ reference segments. The analysis included only V-J combinations with a frequency above 0.0001, which together covered 98% to 99.2% of the repertoires. The TCS score was defined as the ratio of F50 (clonal expansion) to E x V (chaos), calculated using BLOSUM62-based TCRdist between CDR3 peptides within each V-J. Welch's t-statistics and random forest reduced several hundred V-J features to about 13, which were used in a naive Bayes classifier (R e1071). Sample size was not statistically predetermined, and blinding of investigators to group allocation was not performed. The paper reports TCR Vbeta CDR3 sequencing of some 140 peripheral blood samples: around 45 ophthalmopathy, fewer than 85 hyperthyroidism and around 17 progressor patients.

This TCR derives from a woman aged 25 to 39 with Graves disease. Donor details come from another sample of the same person, matched by shared clones. The sequences come from peripheral blood mononuclear cells (PBMCs), collected at new diagnosis, from a patient treated with antithyroid drugs. The chain is assembled from TRBV11-2 and TRBJ2-1; TRBD1 lines up with 9 middle nucleotides. The CDR3 region: CASSQQGAGDEQFF. At the DNA level, the sequence is TGTGCCAGCAGCCAACAGGGGGCCGGCGATGAGCAGTTCTTC.